This TCR beta chain was captured in a study of control samples from healthy donors and cancer patients (dated by TCRdb to about 2020). Comment on this clone: The clone's antigen remains unknown. Base quality data are lacking; no much larger clone is found one base away.

Reading from cysteine to phenylalanine, the CDR3 counts 13 amino acids. The only DNA kept is the CDR3, 39 bases in frame from the first base. The germline V gene (reference sequence) gives CDR1 as SEHNR and CDR2 as FQNEAQ. For this chain, trimming is 5 bases at the V end and 3 bases at the J end, and the number of junction bases without a gene match is 4. The library was prepared using the immunoSEQ multiplex PCR assay. Entries here come from immuneACCESS through TCRdb and include only in-frame sequences with V and J called. Some clones fail to appear in such tables; in the studies checked, an unresolved V gene covers under half of the shortfall, and the cause of the remainder is unknown. The sample contains 120,000 to 150,000 clones, 75% to 95% of them found a single time. The ten largest clonotypes hold 3.2% of the sample.

The TCR originated in a young man in good health. The material sequenced was blood. This chain is built from TRBV7-9 and TRBJ2-7, with TRBD1 identical over 7 junction bases. CDR3 protein: CASSRRDSYEQYF. The DNA sequence follows: TGTGCCAGCAGCCGCCGGGACAGCTACGAGCAGTACTTC.